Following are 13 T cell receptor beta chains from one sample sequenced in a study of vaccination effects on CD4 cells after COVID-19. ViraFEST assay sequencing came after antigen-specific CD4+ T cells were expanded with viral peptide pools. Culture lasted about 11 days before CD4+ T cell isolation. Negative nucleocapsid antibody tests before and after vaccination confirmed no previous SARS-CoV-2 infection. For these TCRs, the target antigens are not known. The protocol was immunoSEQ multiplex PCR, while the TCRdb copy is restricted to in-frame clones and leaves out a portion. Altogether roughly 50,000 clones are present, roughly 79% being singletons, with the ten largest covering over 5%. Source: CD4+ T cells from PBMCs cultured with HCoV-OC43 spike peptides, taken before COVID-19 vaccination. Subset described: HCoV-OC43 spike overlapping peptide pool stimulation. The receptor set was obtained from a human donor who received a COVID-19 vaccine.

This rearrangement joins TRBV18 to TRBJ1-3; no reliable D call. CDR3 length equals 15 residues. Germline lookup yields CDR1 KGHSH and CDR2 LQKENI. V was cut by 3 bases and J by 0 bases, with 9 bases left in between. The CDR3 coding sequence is TGTGCCAGCTCACCTGTGCGGTACTCTGGAAACACCATATATTTT. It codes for CASSPVRYSGNTIYF.

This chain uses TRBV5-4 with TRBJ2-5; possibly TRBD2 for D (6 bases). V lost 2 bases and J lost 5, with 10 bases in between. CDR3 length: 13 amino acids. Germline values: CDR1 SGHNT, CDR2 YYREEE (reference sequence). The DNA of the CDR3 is TGTGCCAGCAGCTTCGGGAGCATGGAGACCCAGTACTTC. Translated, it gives CASSFGSMETQYF. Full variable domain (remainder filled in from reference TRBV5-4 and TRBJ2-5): ETGVTQSPTHLIKTRGQQVTLRCSSQSGHNTVSWYQQALGQGPQFIFQYYREEENGRGNFPPRFSGLQFPNYSSELNVNALELDDSALYLCASSFGSMETQYFGPGTRLLVL.

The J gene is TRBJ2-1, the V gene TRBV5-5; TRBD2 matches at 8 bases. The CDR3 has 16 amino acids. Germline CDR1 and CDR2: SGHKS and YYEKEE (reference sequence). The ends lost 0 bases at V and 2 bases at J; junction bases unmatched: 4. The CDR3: CASSLEDSGAYNEQFF. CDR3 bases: TGTGCCAGCAGCTTGGAGGATAGCGGGGCCTACAATGAGCAGTTCTTC. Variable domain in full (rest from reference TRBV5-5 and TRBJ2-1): DAGVTQSPTHLIKTRGQQVTLRCSPISGHKSVSWYQQVLGQGPQFIFQYYEKEERGRGNFPDRFSARQFPNYSSELNVNALLLGDSALYLCASSLEDSGAYNEQFFGPGTRLTVL.

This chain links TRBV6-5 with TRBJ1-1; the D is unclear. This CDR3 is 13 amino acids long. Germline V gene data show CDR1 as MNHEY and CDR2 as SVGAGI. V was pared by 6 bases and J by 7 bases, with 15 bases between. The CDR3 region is CASSLFTAGEAFF. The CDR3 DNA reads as TGTGCCAGCAGCCTTTTTACCGCGGGTGAAGCTTTCTTT.

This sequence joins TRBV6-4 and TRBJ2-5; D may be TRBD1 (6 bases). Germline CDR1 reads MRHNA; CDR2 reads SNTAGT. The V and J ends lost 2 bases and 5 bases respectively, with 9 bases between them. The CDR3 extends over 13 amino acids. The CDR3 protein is CASSDNGGETQYF. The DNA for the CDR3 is TGTGCCAGCAGTGACAATGGGGGCGAGACCCAGTACTTC.

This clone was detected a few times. CDR3 DNA sequence: TGCGCCAGCAGCTTGGCCGGCCAGGGCGGCCTAGATGGCTACACCTTC. Amino acid sequence: CASSLAGQGGLDGYTF. This chain links TRBV5-1 with TRBJ1-2; D may be TRBD1 (5 bases). The germline CDR1 and CDR2 sequences are SGHRS and YFSETQ. The CDR3 totals 16 residues. With 0 bases removed from V and 6 bases from J, the gap between germline ends came to 18 bases.

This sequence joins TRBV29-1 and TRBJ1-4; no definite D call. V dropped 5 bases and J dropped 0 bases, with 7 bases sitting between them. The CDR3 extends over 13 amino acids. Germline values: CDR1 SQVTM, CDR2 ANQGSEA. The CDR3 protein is CSVRIPTNEKLFF. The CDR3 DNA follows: TGCAGCGTTCGAATTCCAACTAATGAAAAACTGTTTTTT.

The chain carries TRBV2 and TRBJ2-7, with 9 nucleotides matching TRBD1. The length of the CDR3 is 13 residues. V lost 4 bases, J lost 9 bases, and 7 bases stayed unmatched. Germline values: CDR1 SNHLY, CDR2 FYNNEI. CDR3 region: CASSVAGQGGQYV. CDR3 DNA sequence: TGTGCCAGCAGTGTGGCGGGACAGGGTGGGCAGTACGTC.

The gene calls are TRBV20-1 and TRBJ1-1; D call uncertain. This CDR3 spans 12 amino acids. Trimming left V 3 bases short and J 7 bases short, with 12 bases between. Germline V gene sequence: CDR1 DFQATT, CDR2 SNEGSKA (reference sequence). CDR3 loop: CSASRGGNEAFF. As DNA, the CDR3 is TGCAGTGCTAGTCGGGGTGGAAATGAAGCTTTCTTT.

Here the CDR3 reads CASSLGGTEETQYF. The CDR3 bases are TGCGCCAGCAGCTTGGGCGGGACGGAGGAGACCCAGTACTTC. V usage is TRBV5-1 and J usage is TRBJ2-5; the D gene is possibly TRBD2 (6 bases). The CDR3 totals 14 residues. Trimming removed 0 bases from V and 5 bases from J, with 11 bases in between. Germline lookup yields CDR1 SGHRS and CDR2 YFSETQ.

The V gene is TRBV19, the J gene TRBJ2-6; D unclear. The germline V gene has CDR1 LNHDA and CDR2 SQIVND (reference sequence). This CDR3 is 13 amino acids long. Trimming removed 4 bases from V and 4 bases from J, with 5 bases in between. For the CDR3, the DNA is TGTGCCAGTAGTAGGGTGGGGGCCAACGTCCTGACTTTC. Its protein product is CASSRVGANVLTF.

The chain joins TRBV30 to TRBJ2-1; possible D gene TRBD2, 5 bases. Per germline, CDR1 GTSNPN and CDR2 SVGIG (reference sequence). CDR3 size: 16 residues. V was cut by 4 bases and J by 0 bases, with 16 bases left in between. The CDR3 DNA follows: TGTGCCTGGAATAAGAGGGCCTCAAGCTCCTACAATGAGCAGTTCTTC. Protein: CAWNKRASSSYNEQFF. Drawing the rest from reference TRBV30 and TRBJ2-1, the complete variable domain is SQTIHQWPATLVQPVGSPLSLECTVEGTSNPNLYWYRQAAGRGLQLLFYSVGIGQISSEVPQNLSASRPQDRQFILSSKKLLLSDSGFYLCAWNKRASSSYNEQFFGPGTRLTVL.

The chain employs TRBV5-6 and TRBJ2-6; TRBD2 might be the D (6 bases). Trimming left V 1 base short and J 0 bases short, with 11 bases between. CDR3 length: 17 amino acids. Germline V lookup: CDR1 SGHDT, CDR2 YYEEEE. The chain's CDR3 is CASSLWRVNSGANVLTF. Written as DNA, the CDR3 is TGTGCCAGCAGCTTGTGGAGGGTTAACTCTGGGGCCAACGTCCTGACTTTC.